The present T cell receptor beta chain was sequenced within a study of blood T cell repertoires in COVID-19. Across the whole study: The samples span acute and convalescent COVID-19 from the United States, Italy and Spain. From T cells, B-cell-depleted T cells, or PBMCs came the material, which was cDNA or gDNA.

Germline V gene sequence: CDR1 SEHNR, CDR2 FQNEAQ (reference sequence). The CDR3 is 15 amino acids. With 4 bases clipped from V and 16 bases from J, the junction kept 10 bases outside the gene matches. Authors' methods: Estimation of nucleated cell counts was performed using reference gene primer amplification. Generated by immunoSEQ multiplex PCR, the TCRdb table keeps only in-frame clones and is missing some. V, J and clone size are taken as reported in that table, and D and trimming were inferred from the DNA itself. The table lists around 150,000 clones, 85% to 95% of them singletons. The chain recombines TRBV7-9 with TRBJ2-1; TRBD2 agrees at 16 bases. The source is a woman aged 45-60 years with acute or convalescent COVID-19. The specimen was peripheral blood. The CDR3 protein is CASSSGTSGGAPDFF. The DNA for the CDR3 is TGTGCCAGCAGCTCCGGGACTAGCGGGGGGGCCCCCGACTTCTTC.